The T cell receptor (beta chain) described here comes from a study of identical twins. The CDR3 loop spans 13 amino acids. Germline V gives CDR1 DFQATT, CDR2 SNEGSKA (reference sequence). Trimming stripped 5 bases from V and 4 bases from J, with 14 bases between. It was template switching that added a universal primer site, and there were unique molecular identifiers on the cDNA. MiXCR, applied by TCRdb to the 5' RACE reads, yields one record per CDR3 protein. This sample has 650,000 to 750,000 distinct CDR3 sequences, with about 20% found just once. These same records also appear under a second study, on T cells expressing NK-cell markers. That source reports: According to the study, TCR beta repertoires originated from sorted CD3+CD56+NKG2C+, CD3+CD56+NKG2C- and CD3+CD56-NKG2C+ T cells. About 6 donors had dominant NKG2C+ clonotypes that comprised roughly 1.0-8% of their CD8+ T cells. HCMV specificity of the expanded NKG2C+ T cell clones was not established.

The sequence was collected from a woman between 18 and 29 years old in good health. The rearrangement joins TRBV20-1 to TRBJ1-2; no reliable D call. The sample consisted of PBMCs. CDR3 bases: TGCAGTGCTGTCAGGAGGCAGTCCTATGGCTACACCTTC. Encoded protein: CSAVRRQSYGYTF.